This T cell receptor beta chain was documented in a study of T cell changes during pregnancy in multiple sclerosis. Measured with immunoSEQ multiplex PCR; TCRdb has only the in-frame clones, and not every one. The data show 100,000 or so clones, around 92% seen once. The specimen was peripheral blood, collected before pregnancy. The sequence derives from a female donor with multiple sclerosis, enrolled in a pregnancy study.

The CDR3 region is CASSAGTGTYGYTF. CDR3 nucleotide sequence: TGTGCCAGCAGCGCCGGAACAGGTACCTATGGCTACACCTTC. The V and J genes are TRBV9 and TRBJ1-2, with a tentative D call TRBD1 (5 bases). The germline gives CDR1 SGDLS, CDR2 YYNGEE. The V gene lost 3 bases and the J gene lost 4 bases, with 13 bases spanning the gap. The CDR3 runs to 14 residues.